These 23 T cell receptor beta chains were all obtained from the same sample, sequenced in a study of T cells after yellow fever vaccination. A single record per CDR3 protein comes from TCRdb applying MiXCR to the 5' RACE reads. The sample includes about 320,000 distinct CDR3 sequences, 4% to 5.5% of them seen just once. Source: PBMCs, taken 15 days after the yellow fever booster vaccination. The receptors were gathered from a man aged 18 to 29 who received the YFV17D yellow fever vaccine.

This sequence joins TRBV18 and TRBJ1-3; no firm D call. This CDR3 has 15 residues. From germline, CDR1 is KGHSH and CDR2 LQKENI. The V and J ends lost 3 bases and 0 bases respectively, with 9 bases between them. The CDR3 sequence: CASSPMETSGNTIYF. The CDR3 coding sequence is TGTGCCAGCTCACCGATGGAGACCTCTGGAAACACCATATATTTT.

This clonotype was recorded many times. V and J are TRBV12-3 or TRBV12-4 and TRBJ1-5, with D unclear. The CDR3 runs 16 residues. V lost 3 bases and J lost 1, with 13 bases in between. The CDR3 region is CASSLCESRSNQPQHF. CDR3 in DNA: TGTGCCAGCAGTTTGTGTGAATCGCGGAGCAATCAGCCCCAGCATTTT.

Of note for this clonotype: A clone one base away is much larger, so this may be a read error. The chain has TRBV12-3 or TRBV12-4 and TRBJ2-7; D unclear. The CDR3 has 14 residues. DNA for the CDR3: TGTGGCAGCAGTTATGTGGCGTCCTCCTACGAGCAGTACTTC. It encodes CGSSYVASSYEQYF.

This clonotype has more than one count but fewer than ten. The chain couples TRBV4-1 to TRBJ1-1; no definite D call. The germline CDR1 and CDR2 sequences are MGHRA and YSYEKL. V dropped 0 bases and J dropped 2 bases, with 10 bases sitting between them. CDR3 size: 15 residues. The DNA of the CDR3 is TGCGCCAGCAGCCAAGATGCCAGGCGCAACACTGAAGCTTTCTTT. Residues: CASSQDARRNTEAFF.

This clonotype was observed a handful of times. The chain joins TRBV11-2 to TRBJ1-2, with D unresolved. Trimming shortened V by 4 bases and J by 11 bases, and 14 bases separated the two germline ends. The CDR3 runs to 12 residues. Germline values: CDR1 SGHAT, CDR2 FQNNGV. CDR3 amino acids: CASSYATARYTF. The CDR3 DNA reads TGTGCCAGCAGCTATGCAACAGCGAGGTACACCTTC.

The sample holds many counts of this clonotype. The rearrangement links TRBV11-2 to TRBJ1-2, with D possibly matching TRBD1 (5 bases). This CDR3 comprises 13 residues. Trimming stripped 5 bases from V and 4 bases from J, with 11 bases between. The germline gives CDR1 SGHAT, CDR2 FQNNGV. The DNA for the CDR3 is TGTGCCAGCAGCCGCCAGGGCCTCTATGGCTACACCTTC. This sequence encodes CASSRQGLYGYTF.

The CDR3 nucleotides read TGTGCCTTGGGTGGCTACACCTTC. Encoded protein: CALGGYTF. The gene calls are TRBV30 and TRBJ1-2; the D is unclear. Germline V CDR1 and CDR2: GTSNPN, SVGIG (reference sequence). The ends were cut back, 7 bases at V and 7 bases at J, with 4 bases in the middle. CDR3 size: 8 residues.

J is TRBJ2-3 and V is TRBV10-2, with unresolved D. From germline, CDR1 is WSHSY and CDR2 SAAADI. The length of the CDR3 is 12 residues. The V end was cut by 5 bases, the J end by 4 bases, with 7 bases between. In DNA, the CDR3 is TGCGCCAGCAGTAACCGGGCAGATACGCAGTATTTT. Residues: CASSNRADTQYF.

This clonotype was counted between two and nine times. In DNA, the CDR3 is TGTGCCTGGAGGAAGTTGACAGGTTCTATAAGTTCACCCCTCCACTTT. Its translation is CAWRKLTGSISSPLHF. The chain has TRBV30 and TRBJ1-6; possible D gene TRBD1, 6 bases. Germline CDR1 reads GTSNPN; CDR2 reads SVGIG (reference sequence). The CDR3 is 16 amino acids. The V end was cut by 3 bases, the J end by 9 bases, with 21 bases between.

V gene TRBV7-2 combines with J gene TRBJ2-5, with TRBD2 matching 7 bases. V gave up 3 bases and J gave up 5 bases; unmatched junction bases: 12. This CDR3 region has 16 residues. CDR1 SGHTA and CDR2 FQGNSA come from the germline V gene. CDR3 in DNA: TGTGCCAGCAGCTTTGGGTGGGGCGGGGGACCGGAGACCCAGTACTTC. Translating gives CASSFGWGGGPETQYF.

This chain uses TRBV4-3 with TRBJ1-1; 9 bases map to TRBD1. With V trimmed by 6 bases and J by 0 bases, 8 bases remained unmatched. Germline-derived CDR1 and CDR2 are LGHNA and YSLEER. This CDR3 is built from 16 residues. The CDR3 here is CASSYRQGVVNTEAFF. The CDR3 nucleotides read TGCGCCAGCAGTTACAGACAGGGGGTGGTGAACACTGAAGCTTTCTTT.

This clonotype was detected a few times. This chain connects TRBV5-5 to TRBJ2-7; D is perhaps TRBD2 (5 bases). CDR1 is SGHKS, CDR2 YYEKEE, per germline (reference sequence). The germline V and J ends were trimmed by 0 bases and 5 bases, with 12 bases remaining between them. CDR3 length: 14 amino acids. The CDR3 DNA reads TGTGCCAGCAGCTTGGTCGGGGTTCAAGACGAGCAGTACGTC. Translating it yields CASSLVGVQDEQYV.

This clonotype has just a few counts. This chain connects TRBV5-1 to TRBJ2-2, with 8 bases that match TRBD1. Germline values: CDR1 SGHRS, CDR2 YFSETQ. This CDR3 region has 15 residues. V trimming: 4 bases; J trimming: 5 bases; junction bases outside the gene matches: 7. The CDR3 DNA is TGCGCCAGCAGCCTCTCGGGACAGGAAACCGGGGAGCTGTTTTTT. This sequence encodes CASSLSGQETGELFF.

This clonotype has ten or more counts. The genes are TRBV5-1 and TRBJ2-2; a possible D gene is TRBD2 (6 bases). Trimming shortened V by 4 bases and J by 1 base, and 11 bases separated the two germline ends. CDR1 is SGHRS and CDR2 is YFSETQ in the germline V gene. The CDR3 loop spans 15 amino acids. This CDR3 is CASSGTGLNTGELFF. CDR3 DNA sequence: TGCGCCAGCAGCGGGACGGGACTGAACACCGGGGAGCTGTTTTTT. The full variable domain, rest sourced from reference TRBV5-1 and TRBJ2-2, is KAGVTQTPRYLIKTRGQQVTLSCSPISGHRSVSWYQQTPGQGLQFLFEYFSETQRNKGNFPGRFSGRQFSNSRSEMNVSTLELGDSALYLCASSGTGLNTGELFFGEGSRLTVL.

Comments on this clonotype: At one boundary the junction diverges from the germline segment, which might be a read error. The chain couples TRBV4-2 to TRBJ2-1; D possibly corresponds to TRBD1 (5 bases). The CDR3 is 13 residues long. Germline CDR1 reads LGHNA; CDR2 reads YNFKEQ. CDR3 loop: CASSHGHNNERFF. The CDR3 DNA follows: TGTGCCAGCAGCCATGGACACAACAATGAGCGGTTCTTC.

The V and J genes are TRBV2 and TRBJ1-6, with TRBD1 matching over 7 bases. This CDR3 is built from 11 residues. The V gene end was trimmed by 7 bases and the J gene end by 14 bases; junction bases not matched to a gene: 5. Germline values: CDR1 SNHLY, CDR2 FYNNEI. The CDR3 DNA sequence: TGTGCCAGCACTACAGGGGACTCCCTCCACTTT. As protein: CASTTGDSLHF. Complete variable domain (other parts from reference TRBV2 and TRBJ1-6): EPEVTQTPSHQVTQMGQEVILRCVPISNHLYFYWYRQILGQKVEFLVSFYNNEISEKSEIFDDQFSVERPDGSNFTLKIRSTKLEDSAMYFCASTTGDSLHFGNGTRLTVT.

This clonotype has only a few counts. The chain carries TRBV24-1 and TRBJ1-2; D is perhaps TRBD1 (6 bases). Trimming took off 5 bases at V and 0 bases at J, with 12 bases between the two ends. This CDR3 is 15 amino acids long. Germline loops: CDR1 KGHDR, CDR2 SFDVKD. The CDR3 DNA is TGTGCCACCAGTGTAAAACACAGGGCTAACTATGGCTACACCTTC. This codes for CATSVKHRANYGYTF.

CDR3 sequence (DNA): TGTGCCAGCTCGGGCCAGCGGGATTCACCCCTCCACTTT. It translates to CASSGQRDSPLHF. The chain couples TRBV6-2 or TRBV6-3 to TRBJ1-6; D gene uncertain. The V and J ends lost 8 bases and 8 bases respectively, with 13 bases between them. This CDR3 comprises 13 residues. In germline, CDR1 is MNHEY, CDR2 SVGEGT.

V usage is TRBV15 and J usage is TRBJ1-2; D not certain. Trimming left V 0 bases short and J 7 bases short, with 15 bases between. The germline V gene encodes CDR1 LNHNV and CDR2 YYDKDF (reference sequence). The CDR3 is 15 residues long. The CDR3 DNA is TGTGCCACCAGCAGAGATCTCAGAAGGGAAGCTGGCTACACCTTC. Translated: CATSRDLRREAGYTF.

This clonotype has only a few counts. This chain links TRBV7-2 with TRBJ2-6; 11 positions match TRBD2. This CDR3 contains 16 residues. Germline CDR1 reads SGHTA; CDR2 reads FQGNSA. The junction had 5 bases not matched to a gene; V was cut back by 7 bases and J by 3 bases. The CDR3 region is CASNLAGGRGANVLTF. CDR3 nucleotides: TGTGCCAGCAACCTAGCGGGGGGCCGTGGGGCCAACGTCCTGACTTTC. Complete variable domain (other parts from reference TRBV7-2 and TRBJ2-6): GAGVSQSPSNKVTEKGKDVELRCDPISGHTALYWYRQSLGQGLEFLIYFQGNSAPDKSGLPSDRFSAERTGGSVSTLTIQRTQQEDSAVYLCASNLAGGRGANVLTFGAGSRLTVL.

This clonotype was recorded at least ten times. The J gene is TRBJ1-3, the V gene TRBV20-1; D is unclear. This CDR3 contains 14 residues. Trimming left V 0 bases short and J 0 bases short, with 6 bases between. Germline V gives CDR1 DFQATT, CDR2 SNEGSKA (reference sequence). The CDR3 loop reads CSARDGSSGNTIYF. The CDR3, as DNA: TGCAGTGCTAGAGATGGGAGCTCTGGAAACACCATATATTTT.

This clonotype was seen a handful of times. J is TRBJ1-4 and V is TRBV4-2, with D unresolved. This CDR3 spans 15 amino acids. Looked up from germline, CDR1 is LGHNA and CDR2 is YNFKEQ. V shed 1 base and J shed 5 bases, with 11 bases lying between them. The CDR3 sequence: CASSQAEGVNEKLFF. In nucleotides, the CDR3 is TGTGCCAGCAGCCAAGCTGAAGGCGTCAATGAAAAACTGTTTTTT.

This clonotype was recorded many times. The chain employs TRBV7-3 and TRBJ2-3; 7 nucleotides match TRBD2. The V segment lost 5 bases and the J segment 5 bases; nucleotides outside the gene matches: 10. This CDR3 is 15 amino acids long. Germline V lookup: CDR1 SGHTA, CDR2 FQGTGA. CDR3 DNA: TGTGCCAGCAGCCAAGTAGCGGGCGCCAGAGATACGCAGTATTTT. Protein product: CASSQVAGARDTQYF.